This T cell receptor beta chain was obtained from a study of T cells in Graves' hyperthyroidism and ophthalmopathy. Concerning this clonotype itself: Its antigen is still unknown.

The TCR beta CDR3 regions underwent amplification using RNA transcripts as the source. TCR CDR3 underwent first-round RT-PCR with the HTBI primer set. TCRdb reprocessed the multiplex PCR reads via MiXCR and lists one record per CDR3 protein. The repertoire holds 210,000 or so distinct CDR3 sequences, with more than 15% as singletons. Unmatched junction bases numbered 6, after V lost 0 bases and J lost 5 bases. Germline V gives CDR1 KGHSH, CDR2 LQKENI. CDR3 length: 16 amino acids. General study points: For ophthalmopathy, model prediction preceded onset by a median 6.5 months.

The definition of stable Graves' hyperthyroidism was no ophthalmopathy progression within 18 months. Disease duration under 2 months; hyperthyroidism patients were aged 18 to 65. Used for diagnoses were clinical symptoms, serum thyroxine and TRAb, thyroid ultrasound and orbital computed tomography. The clonotype comes from a man in his fifties with Graves' hyperthyroidism. Sequencing input: blood. This chain uses TRBV18 with TRBJ2-1; 8 positions agree with TRBD2. CDR3 residues: CASSPPSGGPHNEQFF. CDR3 DNA: TGTGCCAGCTCACCACCGTCGGGAGGGCCCCACAATGAGCAGTTCTTC.